The 12 T cell receptor beta chains presented below share a single source sample, sequenced in a study of shared clonotypes between healthy human individuals. Sequenced by immunoSEQ multiplex PCR; TCRdb stores in-frame clones only, minus some. The data contain about 2.2 million clones, roughly 91% of them singletons. In the naive CD8 group, cells lacked CD45RO and were positively selected for CCR7, so terminally differentiated effector memory CD45RA+ cells were left out. The sequenced material came from naive CD8+ T cells from PBMCs. The receptor source for this set is a man between 18 and 35 years old in good health. Some clones in this sample may be carry-over from other donors' samples.

This clone occurred once. The chain combines TRBV9 with TRBJ2-3; 12 bases align to TRBD2. V lost 2 bases and J lost 6; bases outside the gene matches: 7. Germline V gene lookup returns CDR1 SGDLS and CDR2 YYNGEE. The CDR3 runs to 16 residues. The CDR3 nucleotides are TGTGCCAGCAGCGTGGTGCTAGCGGGAGGGCATGATACGCAGTATTTT. This translates into CASSVVLAGGHDTQYF.

The rearrangement joins TRBV6-5 to TRBJ1-1; maybe TRBD1 (5 bases). The CDR3 extends over 16 amino acids. The V gene's germline CDR1 is MNHEY and CDR2 SVGAGI. Between the trimmed V and J ends, which lost 2 bases and 5 bases, there was a span of 18 bases. In DNA, the CDR3 is TGTGCCAGCAGTTACGGGGGGGTTGGCACACCAACTGAAGCTTTCTTT. It specifies CASSYGGVGTPTEAFF.

The V and J genes are TRBV29-1 and TRBJ2-6; 7 bases are a match to TRBD1. Looked up from germline, CDR1 is SQVTM and CDR2 is ANQGSEA. Trimming at V came to 6 bases and at J to 0 bases, leaving 8 bases not matched to a gene. CDR3 length: 16 amino acids. The CDR3, as DNA: TGCAGCGTCAACCAGGGACAGAGCTCTGGGGCCAACGTCCTGACTTTC. Protein: CSVNQGQSSGANVLTF.

The chain couples TRBV9 to TRBJ1-1; 9 bases align to TRBD1. Per germline, CDR1 SGDLS and CDR2 YYNGEE. This CDR3 contains 16 residues. The V segment lost 4 bases and the J segment 6 bases; nucleotides outside the gene matches: 13. Here the CDR3 DNA reads TGTGCCAGCAGCTCCCCGAGGGGGACAGGGTTCGCTGAAGCTTTCTTT. Amino acid sequence: CASSSPRGTGFAEAFF.

The V gene is TRBV18, the J gene TRBJ1-1; D gene uncertain. Germline CDR1 reads KGHSH; CDR2 reads LQKENI. Trimming left V 3 bases short and J 2 bases short, with 10 bases between. CDR3 length: 14 amino acids. CDR3 sequence: CASSPEWGNTEAFF. CDR3 nucleotides: TGTGCCAGCTCACCGGAATGGGGTAACACTGAAGCTTTCTTT. Supplemented by reference TRBV18 and TRBJ1-1, the full variable domain reads NAGVMQNPRHLVRRRGQEARLRCSPMKGHSHVYWYRQLPEEGLKFMVYLQKENIIDESGMPKERFSAEFPKEGPSILRIQQVVRGDSAAYFCASSPEWGNTEAFFGQGTRLTVV.

The V gene is TRBV12-5, the J gene TRBJ2-2; D possibly corresponds to TRBD2 (6 bases). CDR3 size: 18 residues. Trimming left V 0 bases short and J 3 bases short, with 17 bases between. CDR1 LGHNT and CDR2 FRNRAP come from the germline V gene. The DNA for the CDR3 is TGTGCTAGTGGTTTGGTACCGCCGGGAGAAGGCGACACCGGGGAGCTGTTTTTT. Its translation: CASGLVPPGEGDTGELFF.

V gene TRBV4-1 combines with J gene TRBJ2-1, with D perhaps matching TRBD2 (5 bases). The CDR3 contains 14 residues. The germline V and J ends were trimmed by 0 bases and 4 bases, with 7 bases remaining between them. Per germline, CDR1 MGHRA and CDR2 YSYEKL. As DNA, the CDR3 is TGCGCCAGCAGCCAAGATTTAGCGTACAATGAGCAGTTCTTC. It encodes CASSQDLAYNEQFF.

The chain has TRBV19 and TRBJ1-4; D is undetermined. The CDR3 has 16 amino acids. Deletions cut 6 bases from V and 0 bases from J, with 14 bases between. The germline V gene encodes CDR1 LNHDA and CDR2 SQIVND (reference sequence). The CDR3 protein is CASSNEDGATNEKLFF. Here the CDR3 DNA reads TGTGCCAGTAGCAACGAAGACGGTGCAACTAATGAAAAACTGTTTTTT.

The chain is built from TRBV25-1 and TRBJ2-2, with a weak D call TRBD1 (6 bases). Per germline, CDR1 MGHDK and CDR2 SYGVNS. V lost 3 bases, J lost 1 base, and 12 bases lay in between. CDR3 length: 16 amino acids. CDR3 sequence reads: CASSDDTGWNTGELFF. CDR3 nucleotide sequence: TGTGCCAGCAGTGATGATACAGGGTGGAACACCGGGGAGCTGTTTTTT.

Concerning this clone: This CDR3 is also generated by other DNA sequences in the sample. The rearrangement uses TRBV19 and TRBJ2-2; the match to TRBD2 covers 7 bases. Germline loops: CDR1 LNHDA, CDR2 SQIVND (reference sequence). The CDR3 spans 14 residues. V shed 3 bases and J 7 bases; nucleotides not matched to a gene: 5. Here the CDR3 DNA reads TGTGCCAGTAGTATCGGGGAGGGGATCGGGGAGCTGTTTTTT. Amino acids: CASSIGEGIGELFF.

This rearrangement joins TRBV18 to TRBJ1-2, with unresolved D. Trimming shortened V by 3 bases and J by 7 bases, and 18 bases separated the two germline ends. From germline, CDR1 is KGHSH and CDR2 LQKENI. The CDR3 totals 15 residues. The CDR3 region is CASSPGGPELGGYTF. The DNA for the CDR3 is TGTGCCAGCTCACCCGGAGGGCCCGAGCTTGGTGGCTACACCTTC.

The chain carries TRBV27 and TRBJ2-7; 14 bases are shared with TRBD2. From germline, CDR1 is MNHEY and CDR2 SMNVEV (reference sequence). Trimming at V came to 5 bases and at J to 3 bases, leaving 9 bases not matched to a gene. The CDR3 extends over 17 amino acids. The CDR3 sequence: CASSPGTSGSGNYEQYF. CDR3 DNA sequence: TGTGCCAGCAGTCCGGGGACTAGCGGGAGCGGTAACTACGAGCAGTACTTC.